This is a list of T cell receptor beta chains from one sample in a study of regulatory T cells in long-lasting Graves disease. Using its own MiXCR run on the multiplex PCR reads, TCRdb lists one record per CDR3 protein. Of 680,000 or so distinct CDR3 sequences listed, about 15% are singletons. The same data also went into a second study, on T cells in Graves' hyperthyroidism and ophthalmopathy.

This material consisted of peripheral blood mononuclear cells (PBMCs), taken at new diagnosis, from a patient treated with antithyroid drugs. These receptors were obtained from a woman aged 25 to 39 with Graves disease. Each CDR3 is given with its conserved first and last residue. D genes are given only for firm matches. Only some rows state a clone size, as once, few, many or a class for expanded clones.

v_gene,d_gene,j_gene,abundance,CDR3nt,CDR3aa
TRBV11-2,TRBD2,TRBJ2-1,NA,TGTGCCAGCAGCCCACTAGCGGGACTTTACAATGAGCAGTTCTTC,CASSPLAGLYNEQFF
TRBV28,TRBD1,TRBJ1-5,many,TGTGCCAGCAGTACAAGGGACAGTGTCAATCAGCCCCAGCATTTT,CASSTRDSVNQPQHF
TRBV28,TRBD2,TRBJ2-3,many,TGTGCCATCCTCCCCCCGACTAGCGGGGGGCCCCGGGATACGCAGTATTTT,CAILPPTSGGPRDTQYF
TRBV2,NA,TRBJ1-4,many,TGTGCCAGCAGTCTCAACAGTGCAACTAATGAAAAACTGTTTTTT,CASSLNSATNEKLFF
TRBV20-1,NA,TRBJ2-2,NA,TGCAGTGCTTCCTTCTCCGGGGAGCTGTTTTTT,CSASFSGELFF
TRBV6-5,NA,TRBJ1-6,NA,TGTGCCAGCAGTTACTCCCAGGGTCAGTCACCCCTCCACTTT,CASSYSQGQSPLHF
TRBV6-4,NA,TRBJ2-7,few,TGTGCCAGCAGTTATTTCGTCCTAGACAGCCAAGAGCAGTACTTC,CASSYFVLDSQEQYF
TRBV24-1,TRBD2,TRBJ2-5,NA,TGTGCCACAAGAAACATAGCGGGAGCAGGATCGTTCGCGGAGACCCAGTACTTC,CATRNIAGAGSFAETQYF
TRBV20-1,NA,TRBJ1-6,NA,TGCAGTGCTAGATCATCGACAGCCTATAATTCACCCCTCCACTTT,CSARSSTAYNSPLHF
TRBV28,NA,TRBJ2-7,many,TGTGCCAGCACGGGTGTGAGGGGCGCGCAGTACTTC,CASTGVRGAQYF
TRBV28,NA,TRBJ1-1,many,TGTGCCAGCAGTTTGAACTTTAGGATGGACACTGAAGCTTTCTTT,CASSLNFRMDTEAFF
TRBV27,NA,TRBJ2-3,few,TGTGCCAGTAGTCAGGGTTTTATGAGGGATACGCAGTATTTT,CASSQGFMRDTQYF
TRBV5-1,NA,TRBJ2-4,many,TGCGCCAGCAGGGGGCAGTTGGCAAACATTCAGTACTTC,CASRGQLANIQYF
TRBV2,NA,TRBJ2-2,NA,TGTGCCAGCAGTGAAGCGGGACTGCCAGGGGAGCTGTTTTTT,CASSEAGLPGELFF
TRBV24-1,NA,TRBJ1-2,few,TGTGCCACCAGTGACTTAGGGTCGGGCTACACCTTC,CATSDLGSGYTF
TRBV7-9,NA,TRBJ1-6,once,TGTGCCGGCAGCTTAGGTCTCTATAATTCACCCCTCCACTTT,CAGSLGLYNSPLHF
TRBV5-1,NA,TRBJ2-1,NA,TGCGCCAGCAGCTTGTTCGGGTCGCAGCGGGATGAGCAGTTCTTC,CASSLFGSQRDEQFF
TRBV6-1,TRBD1,TRBJ1-1,few,TGTGCCAGCAGTGACGGGACAGCGACGCCAGACGCGAGGGCTTTCTTT,CASSDGTATPDARAFF
TRBV30,TRBD1,TRBJ1-5,many,TGTGCCTGGAGCGAACAGGGGAATCAGCCCCAGCATTTT,CAWSEQGNQPQHF
TRBV18,NA,TRBJ1-5,NA,TGTGCCAGCTCACCGACGGTCGGGTCCGGGTCCCAGCATTTT,CASSPTVGSGSQHF
TRBV3-1,NA,TRBJ1-1,many,TGTGCCAGCAGCTTAGTGGCGCGCACTGAAGCTTTCTTT,CASSLVARTEAFF
TRBV5-6,NA,TRBJ1-6,few,TGTGCCAGCAGGTCGGGACCAAGCCTTTCACCCCTCCACTTT,CASRSGPSLSPLHF
TRBV12-3/TRBV12-4,NA,TRBJ2-1,NA,TGTGCCGGCTCGAACGGGCTACTCAATGAGCAGTTCTTC,CAGSNGLLNEQFF
TRBV27,NA,TRBJ1-3,few,TGTGCCAGCGGGGTCCCGGGTGGTGGAAACACCATATATTTT,CASGVPGGGNTIYF
TRBV20-1,TRBD2,TRBJ2-1,few,TGCAGTGCCGGGACTAGCGGGAGTCTAGACAATGAGCAGTTCTTC,CSAGTSGSLDNEQFF
TRBV15,NA,TRBJ2-3,many,TGTGCCACCAGCAATGGAGTCGTAGATACGCAGTATTTT,CATSNGVVDTQYF
TRBV24-1,TRBD1,TRBJ2-7,many,TGTGCCACCGGGACAGGGGAGGCCTACGAGCAGTACTTC,CATGTGEAYEQYF
TRBV11-2,TRBD2,TRBJ2-2,NA,TGTGCCAGCAGCTTAAAATTGGGGGGCGGGAGGGCCGGCGCGAACACCGGGGAGCTGTTTTTT,CASSLKLGGGRAGANTGELFF
TRBV5-1,NA,TRBJ2-1,many,TGCGCCAGCAGCTCCCAAAATGAGCAGTTCTTC,CASSSQNEQFF
TRBV12-3/TRBV12-4,TRBD1,TRBJ1-6,many,TGTGCCAGCAGTTTTGGACAGGTTGGCTCACCCCTCCACTTT,CASSFGQVGSPLHF
TRBV5-6,NA,TRBJ2-3,NA,TGTGCCAGCAGACAAATCCAAGGGGATACGCAGTATTTT,CASRQIQGDTQYF
TRBV2,NA,TRBJ2-7,many,TGTGCCAGCACCCAGGGCTACGAGCAGTACTTC,CASTQGYEQYF
TRBV20-1,NA,TRBJ1-1,few,TGCAGTGCTCAAGACAGCATTAACACTGAAGCTTTCTTT,CSAQDSINTEAFF
TRBV12-3/TRBV12-4,NA,TRBJ1-1,NA,TGTGCCAGCACCTGGGGCGCAACCAACACTGAAGCTTTCTTT,CASTWGATNTEAFF
TRBV19,NA,TRBJ1-5,many,TGTGCCAGTAGTATCCGACAGTATAGCAATCAGCCCCAGCATTTT,CASSIRQYSNQPQHF
TRBV6-5,NA,TRBJ2-3,many,TGTGCCAGCAGTTACGACAGGACCACAGATACGCAGTATTTT,CASSYDRTTDTQYF
TRBV3-1,NA,TRBJ1-2,many,TGTGCCAGCAGCCTCTCAGGGGAGAATGGCTACACCTTC,CASSLSGENGYTF
TRBV11-2,TRBD2,TRBJ2-2,few,TGTGCCAGCAGCAAATCTAGCGGGAGGGACACCGGGGAGCTGTTTTTT,CASSKSSGRDTGELFF
TRBV2,NA,TRBJ1-1,NA,TGTGCCAGCAATCGAGGGCGTGCCACTGAAGCTTTCTTT,CASNRGRATEAFF
TRBV6-1,TRBD1,TRBJ2-6,NA,TGTGCCAGCAGCATAAGCCGGGACAGGTTCTCTGGGGCCAACGTCCTGACTTTC,CASSISRDRFSGANVLTF
TRBV30,NA,TRBJ1-5,many,TGTGCCTGGAGTGTGAGGACTCTCAATCAGCCCCAGCATTTT,CAWSVRTLNQPQHF
TRBV7-2,TRBD2,TRBJ2-5,few,TGTGCCAGCAGCTTACCACTGATAGCGGGAGAATGGTTAAGGACCCAGTACTTC,CASSLPLIAGEWLRTQYF
TRBV5-6,TRBD1,TRBJ2-2,NA,TGTGCCAGCAGTCCGACAGGGTGGACCGGGGAGCTGTTTTTT,CASSPTGWTGELFF
TRBV30,NA,TRBJ1-1,NA,TGTGCCTGGAGTGGGTCAGTCCTCATGAACACTGAAGCTTTCTTT,CAWSGSVLMNTEAFF
TRBV15,NA,TRBJ1-4,NA,TGTGCCATCAGCCTCCGGATGAGCGAAAAACTGTTTTTT,CAISLRMSEKLFF
TRBV6-5,TRBD2,TRBJ2-7,NA,TGTGCCAGCAGTTACTCCAGCCCTTGGCGGGAGTCTTTCCTTCCAGGTTCCTACGAGCAGTACTTC,CASSYSSPWRESFLPGSYEQYF
TRBV7-2,TRBD2,TRBJ2-1,few,TGTGCCAGCAGCTTAGCCGGGACTAGCGGGGGGTGGGGGCAGTTCTTC,CASSLAGTSGGWGQFF
TRBV28,NA,TRBJ2-1,many,TGTGCCAGCAGTCTCCCGTGGCCGCGGGATGAGCAGTTCTTC,CASSLPWPRDEQFF
TRBV20-1,TRBD1,TRBJ2-3,NA,TGCAGTGCTTGGCCCACCCAGGGGGCAGATACGCAGTATTTT,CSAWPTQGADTQYF
TRBV29-1,NA,TRBJ1-5,NA,TGCAGCGTTGTACAGGGTAGCAATCAGCCCCAGCATTTT,CSVVQGSNQPQHF
TRBV10-3,TRBD2,TRBJ2-7,many,TGTGCCATCAGCCTGACTAGCGAAGACTACGAGCAGTACTTC,CAISLTSEDYEQYF
TRBV7-8,NA,TRBJ2-3,few,TGTGCCAGCAGCTCCGAGGGGTGGATAGATACGCAGTATTTT,CASSSEGWIDTQYF
TRBV19,NA,TRBJ2-3,NA,TGTGCCAGTAGTATAGGGGGCACAGATACGCAGTATTTT,CASSIGGTDTQYF
TRBV11-1,NA,TRBJ2-2,many,TGTGCCAGCACCACAGGAGCGAACACCGGGGAGCTGTTTTTT,CASTTGANTGELFF
TRBV7-2,NA,TRBJ1-6,NA,TGTGCCAGCAGCTTAGACTGGAATTCACCCCTCCACTTT,CASSLDWNSPLHF
TRBV28,NA,TRBJ1-3,few,TGTGCCAGCAGTTTACAGGGGATGGGGGGAAACACCATATATTTT,CASSLQGMGGNTIYF
TRBV30,NA,TRBJ2-7,many,TGTGCCTGGGGAAAAGGAGGTATAATCCACGAGCAGTACTTC,CAWGKGGIIHEQYF
TRBV19,NA,TRBJ2-7,NA,TGTGCCAGTAGTGCCTTGCCCGGATTCCGTGAGGGGGGCTCCTACGAGCAGTACTTC,CASSALPGFREGGSYEQYF